Presented here are 6 T cell receptor beta chains from one specimen sequenced in a study of shared clonotypes between healthy human individuals. Profiling relied on immunoSEQ multiplex PCR, and the TCRdb table lists in-frame clones only, not all of them. The repertoire holds 300,000 or so clones, with 74% as singletons. The sequenced material came from memory CD4+ T cells sorted from blood. Subset of the sample: CD45RA-negative fraction. These receptors came from a man aged 25 to 40 in good health.

The V call is TRBV28, the J call TRBJ1-2; 9 nucleotides line up with TRBD1. The V gene's germline CDR1 is MDHEN and CDR2 SYDVKM. Germline trimming cut 4 bases from V and 5 bases from J; bases unmatched to any gene: 11. This CDR3 is built from 16 residues. This CDR3 reads CASSSPGQGNHYGYTF. CDR3 bases: TGTGCCAGCAGTTCACCGGGACAGGGTAATCATTATGGCTACACCTTC.

V is TRBV6-1 and J is TRBJ2-7; 8 bases are shared with TRBD1. Germline V lookup: CDR1 MNHNS, CDR2 SASEGT. The CDR3 extends over 13 amino acids. The J segment lost 3 bases and the V segment lost 10 bases, leaving 8 bases of the junction unmatched. CDR3 sequence reads: CATTVTGGYEQYF. CDR3 coding DNA: TGTGCCACCACTGTTACAGGGGGCTACGAGCAGTACTTC.

V and J are TRBV28 and TRBJ2-5; D remains unclear. Germline V gene lookup returns CDR1 MDHEN and CDR2 SYDVKM. The CDR3 consists of 14 residues. V was trimmed by 8 bases and J by 1 base, leaving 14 bases between them. CDR3 nucleotides: TGTGCCAGCGGAGACGGTGCGATCCAAGAGACCCAGTACTTC. It codes for CASGDGAIQETQYF. The variable domain in full, with the rest retrieved from reference TRBV28 and TRBJ2-5, is DVKVTQSSRYLVKRTGEKVFLECVQDMDHENMFWYRQDPGLGLRLIYFSYDVKMKEKGDIPEGYSVSREKKERFSLILESASTNQTSMYLCASGDGAIQETQYFGPGTRLLVL.

At least ten counts were recorded for this clone. V is TRBV7-2 and J is TRBJ2-5; D is perhaps TRBD2 (5 bases). Looked up from germline, CDR1 is SGHTA and CDR2 is FQGNSA. V was trimmed by 5 bases and J by 1 base, leaving 8 bases between them. The CDR3 spans 13 residues. In DNA form, the CDR3 reads TGTGCCAGCAGCCCGAGCGGCCAAGAGACCCAGTACTTC. Its protein is CASSPSGQETQYF.

This chain joins TRBV5-5 and TRBJ1-1; 8 nucleotides agree with TRBD1. Per germline, CDR1 SGHKS and CDR2 YYEKEE (reference sequence). The CDR3 loop spans 15 amino acids. V shed 0 bases and J 3 bases; nucleotides not matched to a gene: 4. CDR3 DNA: TGTGCCAGCAGCTTGGTGGACAGGGTGGACACTGAAGCTTTCTTT. Amino acids: CASSLVDRVDTEAFF.

The gene calls are TRBV7-2 and TRBJ2-5; D call uncertain. Germline values: CDR1 SGHTA, CDR2 FQGNSA. This CDR3 is built from 15 residues. The ends were cut back, 1 base at V and 2 bases at J, with 11 bases in the middle. This CDR3 reads CASSLGNSLQETQYF. The CDR3 DNA follows: TGTGCCAGCAGCTTAGGTAACAGCCTACAAGAGACCCAGTACTTC.